This T cell receptor (beta chain) was retrieved from a study of blood T cell repertoires in COVID-19. Across the study: COVID-19 samples from acute and convalescent phases originated in the United States, Italy and Spain. T cells, B-cell-depleted T cells, or PBMCs provided the cDNA or gDNA that served as material.

This clone has a handful of counts. Per the study methods: Amplification with reference gene primers provided the estimates of nucleated cell counts. Assay used: immunoSEQ multiplex PCR; TCRdb lists only in-frame clones, some missing. V and J calls and clone size are given by that table; D and trimming were obtained from the DNA. Altogether some 200,000 clones are present, around nine tenths being singletons, with the ten largest covering 4% to 5.5%. Per germline, CDR1 SGHDT and CDR2 YYEEEE. Between the trimmed V and J ends, which lost 4 bases and 4 bases, there was a span of 20 bases. The length of the CDR3 is 16 residues.

The sequence came from a woman in her thirties or forties with acute or convalescent COVID-19. Source material: peripheral blood. The chain is built from TRBV5-6 and TRBJ1-2, with D possibly TRBD1 on 6 matching bases. CDR3 residues: CASSLESRGESYGYTF. The DNA for the CDR3 is TGTGCCAGCAGCCTGGAAAGCAGGGGTGAGAGCTATGGCTACACCTTC.